Shown below are 29 T cell receptor beta chains from a single sample sequenced in a study of CD8 T cells in ankylosing spondylitis. TCRdb reanalysed the 5' RACE reads using MiXCR and keeps one entry per CDR3 protein. The sample has under 200,000 distinct CDR3 sequences; roughly 10% are singletons. Sequencing input: blood, either unsorted or a sorted T cell fraction (not recorded which). Receptor source: a male donor with ankylosing spondylitis or in good health (not recorded which).

This clonotype occurred many times. The V and J genes are TRBV11-2 and TRBJ1-1; 7 bases align to TRBD1. Germline lookup yields CDR1 SGHAT and CDR2 FQNNGV. V shed 5 bases, J shed 4 bases, and the junction held 16 bases outside the gene matches. The CDR3 has 17 residues. This CDR3 reads CASSPRQGTTVGTEAFF. DNA of the CDR3: TGTGCCAGCAGCCCGCGACAGGGAACTACTGTTGGCACTGAAGCTTTCTTT.

This clonotype was recorded many times. The chain has TRBV20-1 and TRBJ2-1; 14 nucleotides line up with TRBD2. The J segment lost 5 bases and the V segment lost 6 bases, leaving 6 bases of the junction unmatched. CDR1 is DFQATT and CDR2 is SNEGSKA in the germline V gene (reference sequence). This CDR3 has 15 amino acids. The CDR3 loop is CSAPPTSGGDNEQFF. CDR3 nucleotide sequence: TGCAGTGCCCCCCCGACTAGCGGGGGGGACAATGAGCAGTTCTTC.

This clonotype was detected many times. The chain couples TRBV29-1 to TRBJ1-6, with 10 bases lining up with TRBD1. Germline V gene lookup returns CDR1 SQVTM and CDR2 ANQGSEA. The ends lost 5 bases at V and 9 bases at J; junction bases unmatched: 7. The CDR3 extends over 14 amino acids. The CDR3 sequence is CSVSTGGATSPLHF. CDR3 DNA: TGCAGCGTTTCGACAGGGGGCGCGACTTCACCCCTCCACTTT.

This clonotype appeared many times. This sequence joins TRBV5-6 and TRBJ2-5; 7 bases are a match to TRBD2. This CDR3 is built from 17 residues. CDR1 is SGHDT and CDR2 is YYEEEE in the germline V gene. The J segment lost 5 bases and the V segment lost 2 bases, leaving 15 bases of the junction unmatched. The CDR3 sequence is CASSFGFSGGITETQYF. For the CDR3, the DNA is TGTGCCAGCAGCTTCGGTTTCTCGGGGGGAATTACGGAGACCCAGTACTTC.

This clonotype came up many times. The chain has TRBV12-3 or TRBV12-4 and TRBJ1-5; 8 bases line up with TRBD1. The V and J ends lost 3 bases and 4 bases, in that order; junction bases with no gene match: 5. CDR3 length equals 15 residues. The CDR3 DNA reads TGTGCCAGCAGTTTGAGGACAGGGCGGAATCAGCCCCAGCATTTT. Translation: CASSLRTGRNQPQHF.

The V and J genes are TRBV7-9 and TRBJ2-3; 13 bases map to TRBD2. Germline loops: CDR1 SEHNR, CDR2 FQNEAQ (reference sequence). There are 17 residues in the CDR3. Trimming at V came to 1 base and at J to 2 bases, leaving 3 bases not matched to a gene. As DNA, the CDR3 is TGTGCCAGCAGCTTAGAAGGGACTAGCGGGGCCACAGATACGCAGTATTTT. The encoded protein is CASSLEGTSGATDTQYF.

This clonotype was detected ten times or more. DNA of the CDR3: TGTGCCATCACAGGAACCGGACAGTCGGGCGAGCAGTACTTC. This codes for CAITGTGQSGEQYF. The chain combines TRBV10-3 with TRBJ2-7; D possibly corresponds to TRBD1 (6 bases). The V and J ends lost 7 bases and 6 bases respectively, with 19 bases between them. Germline CDR1 is ENHRY and CDR2 is SYGVKD. The CDR3 loop spans 14 amino acids.

Many counts were recorded for this clonotype. The chain recombines TRBV28 with TRBJ2-7; D uncertain. Germline CDR1 is MDHEN and CDR2 is SYDVKM. CDR3 length: 13 amino acids. V dropped 6 bases and J dropped 6 bases, with 15 bases sitting between them. CDR3 in amino acids: CASSPPRTTEQYF. The CDR3 coding sequence is TGTGCCAGCAGCCCTCCCCGTACGACCGAGCAGTACTTC.

This clonotype came up a few times. The chain carries TRBV7-6 and TRBJ1-3, with 7 bases aligning to TRBD1. The CDR3 has 15 amino acids. With 4 bases clipped from V and 4 bases from J, the junction kept 7 bases outside the gene matches. Germline CDR1 SGHVS, CDR2 FNYEAQ. CDR3: CASSSYRGGGNTIYF. CDR3 sequence (DNA): TGTGCCAGCAGCTCTTACAGGGGAGGAGGAAACACCATATATTTT.

This clonotype has ten or more counts. This rearrangement joins TRBV29-1 to TRBJ1-3, with D hard to call. CDR3 length: 15 amino acids. Germline V gene data show CDR1 as SQVTM and CDR2 as ANQGSEA. V was clipped by 7 bases and J by 0 bases, with 16 bases between them. Here the CDR3 reads CSAGHGSNSGNTIYF. The CDR3 DNA reads TGCAGCGCTGGGCACGGATCCAACTCTGGAAACACCATATATTTT.

The V call is TRBV6-1, the J call TRBJ2-3, with a tentative D call TRBD2 (5 bases). The V gene lost 6 bases and the J gene lost 0 bases, with 7 bases spanning the gap. The CDR3 is 13 amino acids. Per the germline V gene, CDR1 is MNHNS and CDR2 is SASEGT. CDR3: CASRAGSTDTQYF. CDR3 sequence (DNA): TGTGCCAGCAGGGCGGGTAGCACAGATACGCAGTATTTT.

This clonotype has at least ten counts. The V call is TRBV5-1, the J call TRBJ2-3; perhaps D is TRBD1 or TRBD2 (6 bases each). Deletions cut 2 bases from V and 3 bases from J, with 13 bases between. The length of the CDR3 is 15 residues. The germline CDR1 and CDR2 sequences are SGHRS and YFSETQ. The DNA of the CDR3 is TGCGCCAGCAGCTTAGGGGGGCAAAGAACAGATACGCAGTATTTT. Translating gives CASSLGGQRTDTQYF.

The genes are TRBV7-2 and TRBJ1-4; D possibly corresponds to TRBD1 (6 bases). Trimming cost V 4 bases and J 6 bases, with 12 bases left between them. The CDR3 runs to 14 residues. The germline V gene has CDR1 SGHTA and CDR2 FQGNSA. CDR3 coding DNA: TGTGCCAGCAGCTCAGGGTCAGGGGATGAAAAACTGTTTTTT. Its translation: CASSSGSGDEKLFF.

The chain employs TRBV18 and TRBJ2-1, with TRBD2 as a possible D gene (6 bases). V was shortened by 3 bases and J by 9 bases, with 27 bases between the two germline ends. Germline CDR1 KGHSH, CDR2 LQKENI. The CDR3 has 18 amino acids. Written as DNA, the CDR3 is TGTGCCAGCTCACCGTTACCGGGCCTCTCGGGAGCTGGCAGTGAGCAGTTCTTC. Protein: CASSPLPGLSGAGSEQFF.

This clonotype was found a few times. This chain links TRBV5-1 with TRBJ1-1; TRBD1 might be the D (6 bases). Per germline, CDR1 SGHRS and CDR2 YFSETQ. Trimming took 4 bases from V and 3 from J, leaving 13 bases between them. CDR3 length: 14 residues. The CDR3 DNA is TGCGCCAGCAGCGTACAGGGAGGCGACACTGAAGCTTTCTTT. Its protein is CASSVQGGDTEAFF.

In its sample, this clonotype was seen many times. This chain links TRBV7-6 with TRBJ2-7; TRBD2 matches at 7 bases. J lost 3 bases, V lost 8 bases, and 4 bases had no gene match. CDR3 length equals 12 residues. Germline values: CDR1 SGHVS, CDR2 FNYEAQ. DNA of the CDR3: TGTGCCAGCCGGGGAGGGGACTACGAGCAGTACTTC. This gives the protein CASRGGDYEQYF.

This rearrangement joins TRBV6-1 to TRBJ1-3; D not certain. CDR3 length: 13 residues. CDR1 and CDR2 (germline): MNHNS, SASEGT. V lost 2 bases and J 6 bases, leaving 8 bases between the germline ends. CDR3 DNA: TGTGCCAGCAGTGAAATCAGCGAAAACACCATATATTTT. It yields the protein CASSEISENTIYF.

This clonotype has only a few counts. The V call is TRBV24-1, the J call TRBJ2-3; unclear D gene. CDR1 and CDR2 from the germline V gene are KGHDR and SFDVKD. This CDR3 contains 13 residues. Trimming stripped 2 bases from V and 5 bases from J, with 7 bases between. CDR3 in DNA: TGTGCCACCAGTGATTCGGCCGGAGATACGCAGTATTTT. Its protein is CATSDSAGDTQYF.

This clonotype occurred many times. The chain uses TRBV20-1 and TRBJ2-3; D may correspond to TRBD1 or TRBD2 (5 bases each). V was pared by 6 bases and J by 4 bases, with 17 bases between. The CDR3 is 14 residues long. The germline V gene has CDR1 DFQATT and CDR2 SNEGSKA (reference sequence). The CDR3, as DNA: TGCAGTGCCGGCGAGGGGCCCTACGCAGATACGCAGTATTTT. Translating gives CSAGEGPYADTQYF.

This clonotype was seen ten or more times. The chain links TRBV12-3 or TRBV12-4 to TRBJ1-2, with D possibly TRBD1 on 6 matching bases. Between the trimmed V and J ends, which lost 4 bases and 5 bases, there was a span of 8 bases. The CDR3 spans 12 residues. The CDR3 nucleotides are TGTGCCAGCAGTTGGACAGCTTATGGCTACACCTTC. The encoded protein is CASSWTAYGYTF.

This clonotype showed up many times. The CDR3 nucleotides are TGTGCCAGCAATCCCGGACAGGGGAGCACTGAAGCTTTCTTT. As protein: CASNPGQGSTEAFF. The V and J genes are TRBV6-4 and TRBJ1-1; 9 bases align to TRBD1. The junction had 7 bases not matched to a gene; V was cut back by 7 bases and J by 4 bases. This CDR3 comprises 14 residues. CDR1 MRHNA and CDR2 SNTAGT come from the germline V gene.

This clonotype was seen a few times. The chain joins TRBV27 to TRBJ2-7; D remains unclear. The CDR3 has 9 amino acids. Germline CDR1 reads MNHEY; CDR2 reads SMNVEV (reference sequence). The V end was cut by 11 bases, the J end by 8 bases, with 10 bases between. This CDR3 reads CAPPAKQYF. Written as DNA, the CDR3 is TGTGCCCCCCCTGCGAAGCAGTACTTC.

This clonotype was counted at least ten times. The rearrangement links TRBV12-3 or TRBV12-4 to TRBJ2-1; TRBD2 is a possible D gene (5 bases). The CDR3 extends over 16 amino acids. Trimming removed 3 bases at V and 2 bases at J, with 14 bases between. The CDR3: CASSFSGSDPYNEQFF. The CDR3 region has the DNA TGTGCCAGCAGTTTTAGTGGTAGCGATCCCTACAATGAGCAGTTCTTC.

The V gene is TRBV2, the J gene TRBJ2-5, with 13 bases aligning to TRBD2. With 3 bases clipped from V and 5 bases from J, the junction kept 6 bases outside the gene matches. CDR1 is SNHLY and CDR2 is FYNNEI in the germline V gene. The CDR3 is 16 residues long. CDR3 residues: CASSEVGTSGTETQYF. The DNA of the CDR3 is TGTGCCAGCAGTGAGGTTGGGACTAGCGGGACGGAGACCCAGTACTTC.

This clonotype has ten or more counts. The chain employs TRBV24-1 and TRBJ1-5, with D possibly TRBD1 on 5 matching bases. The CDR3 is 15 residues long. The germline gives CDR1 KGHDR, CDR2 SFDVKD. The germline V and J ends were trimmed by 4 bases and 0 bases, with 9 bases remaining between them. The CDR3 region is CATSDSGYSNQPQHF. The CDR3 DNA follows: TGTGCCACCAGTGACTCAGGGTATAGCAATCAGCCCCAGCATTTT.

This clonotype was picked up many times. J is TRBJ2-2 and V is TRBV20-1; 7 bases agree with TRBD1. The V segment lost 3 bases and the J segment 4 bases; nucleotides outside the gene matches: 8. The CDR3 loop spans 15 amino acids. The germline gives CDR1 DFQATT, CDR2 SNEGSKA (reference sequence). The CDR3, as DNA: TGCAGTGCTAGGGCCGGGACAGACAGCACCGGGGAGCTGTTTTTT. Encoded protein: CSARAGTDSTGELFF.

This clonotype was observed many times. The chain is built from TRBV6-1 and TRBJ1-4; D call uncertain. Germline V lookup: CDR1 MNHNS, CDR2 SASEGT. This CDR3 is built from 14 residues. The V end lost 9 bases, the J end lost 3 bases, and 14 bases lay between the germline ends. The CDR3 DNA reads as TGTGCCAGTAGAGAGGGAGGAGCTAATGAAAAACTGTTTTTT. Translation: CASREGGANEKLFF.

This clonotype was counted many times. The genes are TRBV12-3 or TRBV12-4 and TRBJ2-2; the D is unclear. V was trimmed by 6 bases and J by 0 bases, leaving 11 bases between them. The CDR3 totals 15 residues. CDR3 loop: CASSSRATNTGELFF. In DNA form, the CDR3 reads TGTGCCAGCAGCTCCAGAGCGACGAACACCGGGGAGCTGTTTTTT.

The table lists this clonotype with many counts. The chain couples TRBV5-1 to TRBJ1-2, with 9 nucleotides matching TRBD1. V lost 0 bases to trimming and J lost 7 bases; unmatched junction nucleotides: 4. The CDR3 is 14 amino acids. CDR1 and CDR2 from the germline V gene are SGHRS and YFSETQ. CDR3 protein: CASSLEQGAVGYTF. CDR3 coding DNA: TGCGCCAGCAGCTTGGAACAGGGGGCTGTTGGCTACACCTTC.